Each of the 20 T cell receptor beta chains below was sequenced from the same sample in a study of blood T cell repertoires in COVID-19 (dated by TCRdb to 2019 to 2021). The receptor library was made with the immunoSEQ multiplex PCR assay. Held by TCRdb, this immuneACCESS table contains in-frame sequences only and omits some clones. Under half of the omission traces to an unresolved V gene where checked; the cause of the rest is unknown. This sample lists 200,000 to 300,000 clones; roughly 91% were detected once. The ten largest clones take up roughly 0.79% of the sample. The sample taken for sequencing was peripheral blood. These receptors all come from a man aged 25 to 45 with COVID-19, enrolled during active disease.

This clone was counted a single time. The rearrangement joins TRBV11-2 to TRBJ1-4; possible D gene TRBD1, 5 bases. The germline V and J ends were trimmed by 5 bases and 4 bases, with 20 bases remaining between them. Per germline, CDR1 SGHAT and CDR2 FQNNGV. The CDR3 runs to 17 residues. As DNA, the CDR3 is TGTGCCAGCAGCCCCGTCGGGGGTGGGGGTGGTAATGAAAAACTGTTTTTT. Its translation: CASSPVGGGGGNEKLFF.

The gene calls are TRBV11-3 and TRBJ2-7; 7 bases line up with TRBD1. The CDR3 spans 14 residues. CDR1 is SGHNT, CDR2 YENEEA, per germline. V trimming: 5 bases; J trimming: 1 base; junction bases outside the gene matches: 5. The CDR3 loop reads CASSPRQGSYEQYF. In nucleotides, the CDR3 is TGTGCCAGCAGCCCAAGACAGGGATCCTACGAGCAGTACTTC. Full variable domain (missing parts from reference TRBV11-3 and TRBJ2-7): EAGVVQSPRYKIIEKKQPVAFWCNPISGHNTLYWYLQNLGQGPELLIRYENEEAVDDSQLPKDRFSAERLKGVDSTLKIQPAELGDSAVYLCASSPRQGSYEQYFGPGTRLTVT.

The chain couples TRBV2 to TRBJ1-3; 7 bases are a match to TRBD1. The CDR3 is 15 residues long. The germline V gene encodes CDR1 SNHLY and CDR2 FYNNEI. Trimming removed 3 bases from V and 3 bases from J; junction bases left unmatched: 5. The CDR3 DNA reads TGTGCCAGCAGTGAGTGGCAGGGGGATGGAAACACCATATATTTT. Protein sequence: CASSEWQGDGNTIYF.

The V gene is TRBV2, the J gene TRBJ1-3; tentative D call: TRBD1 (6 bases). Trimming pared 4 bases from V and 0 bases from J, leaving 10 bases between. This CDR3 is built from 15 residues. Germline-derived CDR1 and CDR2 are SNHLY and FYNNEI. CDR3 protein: CASSAQGSSGNTIYF. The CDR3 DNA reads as TGTGCCAGCAGTGCACAGGGTTCCTCTGGAAACACCATATATTTT.

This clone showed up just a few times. The CDR3 DNA reads TGCGCCAGCTCATCCTGGGGGGCCTACGAGCAGTACTTC. This translates into CASSSWGAYEQYF. This rearrangement joins TRBV10-2 to TRBJ2-7, with a possible D match to TRBD2 (6 bases). Germline V gene lookup returns CDR1 WSHSY and CDR2 SAAADI. There are 13 residues in the CDR3. V lost 8 bases and J 2 bases, leaving 13 bases between the germline ends.

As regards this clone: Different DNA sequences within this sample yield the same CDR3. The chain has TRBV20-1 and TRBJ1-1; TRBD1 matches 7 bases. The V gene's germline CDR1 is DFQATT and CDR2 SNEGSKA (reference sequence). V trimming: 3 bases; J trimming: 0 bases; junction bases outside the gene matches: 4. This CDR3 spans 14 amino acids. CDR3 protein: CSASRDSMNTEAFF. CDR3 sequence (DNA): TGCAGTGCTAGTCGGGACAGCATGAACACTGAAGCTTTCTTT.

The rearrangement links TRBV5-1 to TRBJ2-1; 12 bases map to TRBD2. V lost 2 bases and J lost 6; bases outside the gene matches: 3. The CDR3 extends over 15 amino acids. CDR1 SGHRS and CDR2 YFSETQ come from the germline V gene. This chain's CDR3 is CASSFPSGGANEQFF. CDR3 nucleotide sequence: TGCGCCAGCAGCTTTCCTAGCGGGGGGGCCAATGAGCAGTTCTTC. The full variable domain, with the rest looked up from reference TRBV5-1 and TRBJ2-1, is KAGVTQTPRYLIKTRGQQVTLSCSPISGHRSVSWYQQTPGQGLQFLFEYFSETQRNKGNFPGRFSGRQFSNSRSEMNVSTLELGDSALYLCASSFPSGGANEQFFGPGTRLTVL.

CDR3 in DNA: TGTGCTAGTCATACAGGGGGGGGTGGAAACACCATATATTTT. The encoded protein is CASHTGGGGNTIYF. The chain carries TRBV12-5 and TRBJ1-3; 8 nucleotides match TRBD1. This CDR3 is 14 amino acids long. Germline CDR1 reads LGHNT; CDR2 reads FRNRAP. With V trimmed by 8 bases and J by 3 bases, 6 bases remained unmatched.

In DNA, the CDR3 is TGTGCCAGCTCACCAAATTTGGGGCCGGGTAATTCACCCCTCCACTTT. This translates into CASSPNLGPGNSPLHF. V and J are TRBV18 and TRBJ1-6; possible D gene TRBD1, 5 bases. Germline CDR1 is KGHSH and CDR2 is LQKENI. The CDR3 extends over 16 amino acids. V lost 2 bases, J lost 6 bases, and 14 bases lay in between.

The CDR3 spells CASSINTGGGETQYF. The CDR3 nucleotides read TGTGCCAGCAGCATTAATACAGGGGGAGGTGAGACCCAGTACTTC. The chain links TRBV9 to TRBJ2-5; 8 nucleotides match TRBD1. V was clipped by 4 bases and J by 5 bases; unmatched bases: 10. Germline CDR1 reads SGDLS; CDR2 reads YYNGEE. This CDR3 comprises 15 residues.

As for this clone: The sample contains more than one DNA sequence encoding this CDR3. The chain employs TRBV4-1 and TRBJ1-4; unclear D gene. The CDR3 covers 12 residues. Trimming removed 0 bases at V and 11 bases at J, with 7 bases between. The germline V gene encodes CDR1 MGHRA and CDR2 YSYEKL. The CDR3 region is CASSQDNGKLFF. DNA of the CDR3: TGCGCCAGCAGCCAAGATAACGGGAAACTGTTTTTT.

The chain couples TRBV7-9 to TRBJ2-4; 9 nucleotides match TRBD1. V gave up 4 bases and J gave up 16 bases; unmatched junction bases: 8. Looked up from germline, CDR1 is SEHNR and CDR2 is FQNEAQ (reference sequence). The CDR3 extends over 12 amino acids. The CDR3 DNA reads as TGTGCCAGCAGCTCAACCGGGACAGGGAAATACTTC. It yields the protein CASSSTGTGKYF. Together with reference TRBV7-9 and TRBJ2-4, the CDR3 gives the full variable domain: DTGVSQNPRHKITKRGQNVTFRCDPISEHNRLYWYRQTLGQGPEFLTYFQNEAQLEKSRLLSDRFSAERPKGSFSTLEIQRTEQGDSAMYLCASSSTGTGKYFGAGTRLSVL.

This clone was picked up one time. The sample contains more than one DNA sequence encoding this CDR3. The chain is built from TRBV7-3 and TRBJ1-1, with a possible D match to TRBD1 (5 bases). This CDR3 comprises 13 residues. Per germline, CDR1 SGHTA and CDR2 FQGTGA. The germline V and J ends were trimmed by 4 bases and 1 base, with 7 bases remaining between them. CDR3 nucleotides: TGTGCCAGCAGCTCACAGGAGAACACTGAAGCTTTCTTT. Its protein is CASSSQENTEAFF.

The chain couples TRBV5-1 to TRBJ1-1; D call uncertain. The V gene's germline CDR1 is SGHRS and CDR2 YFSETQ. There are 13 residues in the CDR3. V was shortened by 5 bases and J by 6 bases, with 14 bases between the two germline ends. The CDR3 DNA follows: TGCGCCAGCAGTGTGGACTTTAATTCTGAAGCTTTCTTT. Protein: CASSVDFNSEAFF.

CDR3 in amino acids: CASSPSRDRQETQYF. In DNA form, the CDR3 reads TGTGCCAGCTCACCGTCCCGGGACAGGCAAGAGACCCAGTACTTC. V usage is TRBV18 and J usage is TRBJ2-5; 8 bases fit TRBD1. Per germline, CDR1 KGHSH and CDR2 LQKENI. J lost 2 bases, V lost 3 bases, and 5 bases had no gene match. The CDR3 is 15 amino acids.

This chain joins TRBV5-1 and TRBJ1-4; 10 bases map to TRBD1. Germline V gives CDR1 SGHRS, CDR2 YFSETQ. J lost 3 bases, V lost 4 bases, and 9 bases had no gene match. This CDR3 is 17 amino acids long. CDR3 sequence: CASSPGQGSLANEKLFF. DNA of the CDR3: TGCGCCAGCAGCCCGGGACAGGGGTCCTTAGCTAATGAAAAACTGTTTTTT.

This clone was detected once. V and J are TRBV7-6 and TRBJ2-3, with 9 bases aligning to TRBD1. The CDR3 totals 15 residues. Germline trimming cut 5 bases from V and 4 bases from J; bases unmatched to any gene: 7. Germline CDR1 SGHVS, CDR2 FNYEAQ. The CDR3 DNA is TGTGCCAGCAGCCCCCTCCGACAGGGGGCAGATACGCAGTATTTT. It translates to CASSPLRQGADTQYF.

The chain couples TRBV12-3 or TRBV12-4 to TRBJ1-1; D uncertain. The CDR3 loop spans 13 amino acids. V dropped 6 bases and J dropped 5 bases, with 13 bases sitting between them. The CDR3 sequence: CASRFIRSTEAFF. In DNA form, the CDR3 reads TGTGCCAGCAGATTCATACGGAGTACTGAAGCTTTCTTT.

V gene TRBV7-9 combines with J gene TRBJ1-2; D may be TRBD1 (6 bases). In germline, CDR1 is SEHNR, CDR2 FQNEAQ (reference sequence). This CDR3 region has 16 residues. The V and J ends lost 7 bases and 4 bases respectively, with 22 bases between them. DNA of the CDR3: TGTGCCAGCACCAGGACCGGGACACAGCCCTTCTATGGCTACACCTTC. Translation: CASTRTGTQPFYGYTF. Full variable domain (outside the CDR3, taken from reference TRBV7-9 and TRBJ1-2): DTGVSQNPRHKITKRGQNVTFRCDPISEHNRLYWYRQTLGQGPEFLTYFQNEAQLEKSRLLSDRFSAERPKGSFSTLEIQRTEQGDSAMYLCASTRTGTQPFYGYTFGSGTRLTVV.

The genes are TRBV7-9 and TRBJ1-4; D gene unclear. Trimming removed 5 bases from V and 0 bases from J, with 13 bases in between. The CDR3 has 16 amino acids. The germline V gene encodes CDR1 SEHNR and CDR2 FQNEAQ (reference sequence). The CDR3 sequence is CASSPRGSATNEKLFF. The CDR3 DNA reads TGTGCCAGCAGCCCGCGAGGATCTGCAACTAATGAAAAACTGTTTTTT.